A selection of T cell receptor beta chains follows, all from one sample in a study of patients and donors after allogeneic stem cell transplantation. Each CDR3 protein gets one entry after TCRdb re-called the RT-PCR reads with MiXCR. The sample contains about 960,000 distinct CDR3 sequences, around 17% of which appear only once. Sequenced: blood, either unsorted or a sorted T cell fraction (not recorded which). The receptor source for this set is a human donor who was either an allogeneic HSCT recipient or a stem cell or donor lymphocyte infusion donor (not recorded which). It is not recorded whose cells these are; they may come from a transplant donor. The CDR3 runs from the conserved cysteine through the conserved F or W. Each record gives: D gene, J gene, clone size, V gene, CDR3 protein, CDR3 DNA. D genes are given only for firm matches. Some rows have no size entry. The others give once, few or many, or a class for an expanded clone.

d_call: NA; j_call: TRBJ2-7; clone_size: NA; v_call: TRBV28; cdr3_aa: CASSPDRRRGEQYF; cdr3_nt: TGTGCCAGCAGTCCCGACAGGAGGAGGGGCGAGCAGTACTTC
d_call: NA; j_call: TRBJ1-5; clone_size: NA; v_call: TRBV5-1; cdr3_aa: CASSYGINQPQHF; cdr3_nt: TGCGCCAGCAGCTACGGTATCAATCAGCCCCAGCATTTT
d_call: TRBD1; j_call: TRBJ1-1; clone_size: NA; v_call: TRBV9; cdr3_aa: CASSPSPQGVEAFF; cdr3_nt: TGTGCCAGCAGTCCGAGCCCACAGGGGGTCGAAGCTTTCTTT
d_call: NA; j_call: TRBJ2-7; clone_size: NA; v_call: TRBV20-1; cdr3_aa: CSAARGPYEQYF; cdr3_nt: TGCAGTGCTGCCCGAGGGCCCTACGAGCAGTACTTC
d_call: NA; j_call: TRBJ2-7; clone_size: NA; v_call: TRBV9; cdr3_aa: CASSDGVGSSYEQYF; cdr3_nt: TGTGCCAGCAGCGATGGTGTCGGGTCCTCCTACGAGCAGTACTTC
d_call: NA; j_call: TRBJ2-6; clone_size: NA; v_call: TRBV12-3/TRBV12-4; cdr3_aa: CASSLALLDPPGLSGANVLTF; cdr3_nt: TGTGCCAGCAGTTTAGCCCTACTTGACCCCCCGGGTTTATCTGGGGCCAACGTCCTGACTTTC
d_call: NA; j_call: TRBJ1-1; clone_size: few; v_call: TRBV25-1; cdr3_aa: CASSESIVRNLNTEAFF; cdr3_nt: TGTGCCAGCAGTGAATCAATAGTCCGGAACCTAAACACTGAAGCTTTCTTT
d_call: NA; j_call: TRBJ1-3; clone_size: few; v_call: TRBV5-8; cdr3_aa: CASSLKGLYSGNTIYF; cdr3_nt: TGTGCCAGCAGCTTAAAGGGCTTGTACTCTGGAAACACCATATATTTT
d_call: NA; j_call: TRBJ2-7; clone_size: NA; v_call: TRBV6-1; cdr3_aa: CASGPGSSYEQYF; cdr3_nt: TGTGCCAGCGGTCCAGGGAGCTCCTACGAGCAGTACTTC
d_call: NA; j_call: TRBJ2-7; clone_size: few; v_call: TRBV28; cdr3_aa: CASSFGTAGYEQYF; cdr3_nt: TGTGCCAGCAGTTTTGGAACAGCCGGTTACGAGCAGTACTTC
d_call: TRBD2; j_call: TRBJ2-1; clone_size: few; v_call: TRBV4-2; cdr3_aa: CASSQGLAATRGNNEQFF; cdr3_nt: TGTGCCAGCAGCCAAGGACTAGCGGCCACCCGGGGGAACAATGAGCAGTTCTTC
d_call: NA; j_call: TRBJ2-3; clone_size: NA; v_call: TRBV7-9; cdr3_aa: CASSFKLGPTDTQYF; cdr3_nt: TGTGCCAGCAGCTTTAAGTTAGGTCCCACAGATACGCAGTATTTT
d_call: TRBD1; j_call: TRBJ1-1; clone_size: NA; v_call: TRBV7-2; cdr3_aa: CASSFPQGGYTEAFF; cdr3_nt: TGTGCCAGCAGCTTCCCCCAGGGGGGCTACACTGAAGCTTTCTTT
d_call: TRBD2; j_call: TRBJ2-1; clone_size: few; v_call: TRBV7-8; cdr3_aa: CASSLGRGGNEQFF; cdr3_nt: TGTGCCAGCAGCTTAGGGCGGGGGGGCAATGAGCAGTTCTTC
d_call: TRBD2; j_call: TRBJ2-5; clone_size: few; v_call: TRBV12-3/TRBV12-4; cdr3_aa: CASSWTSGRAETQYF; cdr3_nt: TGTGCCAGCAGTTGGACTAGCGGGAGGGCAGAGACCCAGTACTTC
d_call: NA; j_call: TRBJ2-7; clone_size: many; v_call: TRBV3-1; cdr3_aa: CASSQRGGGAFYEQYF; cdr3_nt: TGTGCCAGCAGCCAACGAGGAGGGGGCGCTTTTTACGAGCAGTACTTC
d_call: NA; j_call: TRBJ1-3; clone_size: NA; v_call: TRBV6-1; cdr3_aa: CASAAGFGNTIYF; cdr3_nt: TGTGCCAGCGCAGCGGGGTTTGGAAACACCATATATTTT
d_call: TRBD2; j_call: TRBJ2-1; clone_size: NA; v_call: TRBV11-2; cdr3_aa: CASSLVMLAGDGEQFF; cdr3_nt: TGTGCCAGCAGCTTAGTTATGCTAGCGGGAGATGGTGAGCAGTTCTTC
d_call: NA; j_call: TRBJ1-3; clone_size: few; v_call: TRBV5-1; cdr3_aa: CASRGGDGNTIYF; cdr3_nt: TGCGCCAGCAGAGGGGGGGACGGAAACACCATATATTTT
d_call: NA; j_call: TRBJ1-1; clone_size: NA; v_call: TRBV10-3; cdr3_aa: CAISEQGVAFF; cdr3_nt: TGTGCCATCAGTGAGCAGGGCGTAGCTTTCTTT
d_call: NA; j_call: TRBJ1-4; clone_size: NA; v_call: TRBV7-7; cdr3_aa: CASSLVPDEKLFF; cdr3_nt: TGTGCTAGCAGCTTAGTACCGGACGAAAAACTGTTTTTT
d_call: TRBD1; j_call: TRBJ1-4; clone_size: few; v_call: TRBV7-9; cdr3_aa: CASSLAKETGGEKLFF; cdr3_nt: TGTGCCAGCAGCTTAGCGAAAGAGACAGGGGGAGAAAAACTGTTTTTT
d_call: TRBD2; j_call: TRBJ2-2; clone_size: NA; v_call: TRBV11-2; cdr3_aa: CASRLAGANGELFF; cdr3_nt: TGTGCCAGCAGACTAGCGGGAGCGAACGGGGAGCTGTTTTTT
d_call: NA; j_call: TRBJ1-6; clone_size: NA; v_call: TRBV7-9; cdr3_aa: CASSFKGVSPLHF; cdr3_nt: TGTGCCAGCAGCTTTAAAGGGGTTTCACCCCTCCACTTT
d_call: NA; j_call: TRBJ2-1; clone_size: NA; v_call: TRBV29-1; cdr3_aa: CSVEDSVLGGNNEQFF; cdr3_nt: TGCAGCGTTGAAGATAGTGTACTGGGCGGGAACAATGAGCAGTTCTTC
d_call: NA; j_call: TRBJ2-7; clone_size: NA; v_call: TRBV5-8; cdr3_aa: CASQRVVREQYF; cdr3_nt: TGTGCCAGCCAAAGGGTCGTGCGCGAGCAGTACTTC
d_call: NA; j_call: TRBJ2-5; clone_size: few; v_call: TRBV7-3; cdr3_aa: CASSILGGDQETQYF; cdr3_nt: TGTGCCAGCAGCATCCTCGGAGGGGATCAAGAGACCCAGTACTTC
d_call: TRBD1; j_call: TRBJ1-1; clone_size: few; v_call: TRBV27; cdr3_aa: CASSHRDRSTEAFF; cdr3_nt: TGTGCCAGCAGCCACCGGGACAGATCCACTGAAGCTTTCTTT
d_call: NA; j_call: TRBJ1-1; clone_size: few; v_call: TRBV7-3; cdr3_aa: CASSRNPRDSHRSTEAFF; cdr3_nt: TGTGCCAGCAGCCGTAATCCCCGGGACTCTCATAGAAGTACTGAAGCTTTCTTT
d_call: NA; j_call: TRBJ1-1; clone_size: NA; v_call: TRBV5-6; cdr3_aa: CASTPVGTVIILDTEAFF; cdr3_nt: TGTGCCAGCACCCCGGTGGGGACCGTAATCATTCTGGACACTGAAGCTTTCTTT
d_call: NA; j_call: TRBJ1-3; clone_size: NA; v_call: TRBV4-1; cdr3_aa: CASSQGERSGNTIYF; cdr3_nt: TGCGCCAGCAGCCAAGGCGAAAGATCTGGAAACACCATATATTTT
d_call: TRBD2; j_call: TRBJ2-1; clone_size: NA; v_call: TRBV20-1; cdr3_aa: CSARDGVAGANEQFF; cdr3_nt: TGCAGTGCTAGAGATGGAGTAGCGGGTGCTAATGAGCAGTTCTTC
d_call: TRBD1; j_call: TRBJ2-7; clone_size: few; v_call: TRBV9; cdr3_aa: CASSVVQGAGEQYF; cdr3_nt: TGTGCCAGCAGCGTAGTACAGGGGGCAGGAGAGCAGTACTTC
d_call: NA; j_call: TRBJ2-7; clone_size: few; v_call: TRBV7-2; cdr3_aa: CASSLSVEGQYF; cdr3_nt: TGTGCCAGCAGCTTATCCGTTGAAGGGCAGTACTTC
d_call: TRBD1; j_call: TRBJ1-4; clone_size: few; v_call: TRBV20-1; cdr3_aa: CSAPPSGGTTNEKLFF; cdr3_nt: TGCAGTGCCCCCCCGTCAGGGGGTACAACTAATGAAAAACTGTTTTTT
d_call: NA; j_call: TRBJ2-2; clone_size: NA; v_call: TRBV2; cdr3_aa: CASSRAGVGELFF; cdr3_nt: TGTGCCAGCAGTCGGGCCGGGGTCGGGGAGCTGTTTTTT
d_call: NA; j_call: TRBJ2-7; clone_size: NA; v_call: TRBV25-1; cdr3_aa: CASSEWGDYEQYF; cdr3_nt: TGTGCCAGCAGTGAATGGGGGGACTACGAGCAGTACTTC
d_call: TRBD2; j_call: TRBJ2-1; clone_size: NA; v_call: TRBV7-3; cdr3_aa: CASSSDGRGGNEQFF; cdr3_nt: TGTGCCAGCAGCTCAGACGGGAGGGGAGGTAATGAGCAGTTCTTC
d_call: NA; j_call: TRBJ2-7; clone_size: many; v_call: TRBV29-1; cdr3_aa: CSVELRGASYEQYF; cdr3_nt: TGCAGCGTTGAACTCCGGGGGGCCTCCTACGAGCAGTACTTC
d_call: NA; j_call: TRBJ2-5; clone_size: NA; v_call: TRBV9; cdr3_aa: CASSVGKGQETQYF; cdr3_nt: TGTGCCAGCAGCGTAGGCAAGGGACAAGAGACCCAGTACTTC
d_call: NA; j_call: TRBJ1-4; clone_size: few; v_call: TRBV5-1; cdr3_aa: CASRSDEGLNEKLFF; cdr3_nt: TGCGCCAGCAGATCGGACGAAGGGCTTAATGAAAAACTGTTTTTT
d_call: NA; j_call: TRBJ1-1; clone_size: NA; v_call: TRBV6-1; cdr3_aa: CASITPGVNTEAFF; cdr3_nt: TGTGCCAGCATCACACCAGGGGTGAACACTGAAGCTTTCTTT
d_call: TRBD1; j_call: TRBJ1-1; clone_size: few; v_call: TRBV10-3; cdr3_aa: CAIRQGPRVLNTEAFF; cdr3_nt: TGTGCCATCAGACAGGGGCCGAGGGTCCTTAACACTGAAGCTTTCTTT
d_call: NA; j_call: TRBJ2-1; clone_size: few; v_call: TRBV12-3/TRBV12-4; cdr3_aa: CASSLGPTGYNEQFF; cdr3_nt: TGTGCCAGCAGTTTAGGCCCAACGGGCTACAATGAGCAGTTCTTC
d_call: NA; j_call: TRBJ2-1; clone_size: few; v_call: TRBV29-1; cdr3_aa: CSVPLGTNEQFF; cdr3_nt: TGCAGCGTGCCGTTGGGGACCAATGAGCAGTTCTTC
d_call: TRBD1; j_call: TRBJ2-2; clone_size: NA; v_call: TRBV6-1; cdr3_aa: CASSLPGGQNTGELFF; cdr3_nt: TGTGCCAGCAGTCTACCAGGGGGACAGAACACCGGGGAGCTGTTTTTT
d_call: TRBD1; j_call: TRBJ2-5; clone_size: NA; v_call: TRBV7-9; cdr3_aa: CASSLELTGARETQYF; cdr3_nt: TGTGCCAGCAGCTTGGAATTAACAGGGGCCCGAGAGACCCAGTACTTC
d_call: TRBD1; j_call: TRBJ2-7; clone_size: few; v_call: TRBV5-1; cdr3_aa: CASSPTQGSEQYF; cdr3_nt: TGCGCCAGCAGCCCGACACAGGGGAGCGAGCAGTACTTC
d_call: NA; j_call: TRBJ2-7; clone_size: few; v_call: TRBV15; cdr3_aa: CATSPDQGSYEQYF; cdr3_nt: TGTGCCACCAGTCCGGATCAGGGGAGCTACGAGCAGTACTTC
d_call: TRBD2; j_call: TRBJ2-2; clone_size: few; v_call: TRBV7-3; cdr3_aa: CASGKRGNTGELFF; cdr3_nt: TGTGCCAGCGGAAAGCGGGGGAACACCGGGGAGCTGTTTTTT
d_call: NA; j_call: TRBJ2-3; clone_size: many; v_call: TRBV10-3; cdr3_aa: CAISTPGKSSTDTQYF; cdr3_nt: TGTGCCATCAGTACCCCGGGGAAGTCTAGCACAGATACGCAGTATTTT
d_call: NA; j_call: TRBJ2-3; clone_size: few; v_call: TRBV5-1; cdr3_aa: CASSLGRGSADTQYF; cdr3_nt: TGCGCCAGCAGCTTGGGGCGGGGTAGTGCAGATACGCAGTATTTT
d_call: TRBD1; j_call: TRBJ1-2; clone_size: few; v_call: TRBV3-1; cdr3_aa: CASSPRDRLNYGYTF; cdr3_nt: TGTGCCAGCAGCCCCAGGGACAGACTAAACTATGGCTACACCTTC